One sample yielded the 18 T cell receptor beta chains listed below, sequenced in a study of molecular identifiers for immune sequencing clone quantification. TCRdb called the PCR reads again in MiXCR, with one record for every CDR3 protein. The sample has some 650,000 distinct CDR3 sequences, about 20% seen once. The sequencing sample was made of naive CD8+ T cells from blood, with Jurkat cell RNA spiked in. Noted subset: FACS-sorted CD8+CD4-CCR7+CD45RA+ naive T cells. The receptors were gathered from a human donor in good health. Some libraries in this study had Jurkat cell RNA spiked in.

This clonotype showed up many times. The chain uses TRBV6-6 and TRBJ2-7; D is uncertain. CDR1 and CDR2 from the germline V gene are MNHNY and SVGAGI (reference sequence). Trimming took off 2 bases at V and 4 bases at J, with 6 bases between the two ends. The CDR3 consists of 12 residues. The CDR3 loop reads CASSYELYEQYF. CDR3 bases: TGTGCCAGCAGTTACGAGTTGTACGAGCAGTACTTC.

CDR3 sequence: CASSLTTGIWEQYF. CDR3 in DNA: TGTGCCAGCAGTCTAACAACAGGGATCTGGGAGCAGTACTTC. The chain uses TRBV27 and TRBJ2-7; a weak D match, TRBD1 (6 bases). Germline CDR1 reads MNHEY; CDR2 reads SMNVEV (reference sequence). The ends were cut back, 5 bases at V and 7 bases at J, with 18 bases in the middle. The length of the CDR3 is 14 residues.

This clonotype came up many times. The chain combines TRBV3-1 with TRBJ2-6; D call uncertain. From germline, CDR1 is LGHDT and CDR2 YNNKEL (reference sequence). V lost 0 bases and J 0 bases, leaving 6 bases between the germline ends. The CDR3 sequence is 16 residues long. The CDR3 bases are TGTGCCAGCAGCCAAGATGTATTCTCTGGGGCCAACGTCCTGACTTTC. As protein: CASSQDVFSGANVLTF.

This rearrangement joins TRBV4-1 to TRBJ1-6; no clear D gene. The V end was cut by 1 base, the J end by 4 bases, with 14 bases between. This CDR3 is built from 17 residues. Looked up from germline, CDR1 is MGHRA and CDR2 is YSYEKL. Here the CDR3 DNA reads TGCGCCAGCAGCCAAGGTGGGGAGGGAATTTATAATTCACCCCTCCACTTT. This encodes CASSQGGEGIYNSPLHF.

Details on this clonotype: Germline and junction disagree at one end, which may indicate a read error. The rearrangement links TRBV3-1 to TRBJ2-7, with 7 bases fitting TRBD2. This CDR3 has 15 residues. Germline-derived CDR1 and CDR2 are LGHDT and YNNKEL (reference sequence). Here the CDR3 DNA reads TGTGTCAGCAGCTCTACTAGCGACCCAACCTACGAGCAGTACTTC. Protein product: CVSSSTSDPTYEQYF.

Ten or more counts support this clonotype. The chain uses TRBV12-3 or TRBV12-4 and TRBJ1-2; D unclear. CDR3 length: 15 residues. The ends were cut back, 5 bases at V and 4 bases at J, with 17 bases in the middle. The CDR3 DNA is TGTGCCAGCAGTAATGACTTGGGTGCTCTCTATGGCTACACCTTC. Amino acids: CASSNDLGALYGYTF.

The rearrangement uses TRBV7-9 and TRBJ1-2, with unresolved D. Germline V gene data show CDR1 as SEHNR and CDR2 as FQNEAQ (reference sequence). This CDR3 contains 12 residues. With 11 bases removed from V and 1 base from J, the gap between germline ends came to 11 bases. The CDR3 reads CAASRSNYGYTF. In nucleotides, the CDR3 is TGTGCCGCCTCTAGGAGTAACTATGGCTACACCTTC. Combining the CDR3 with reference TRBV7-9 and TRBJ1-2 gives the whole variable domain DTGVSQNPRHKITKRGQNVTFRCDPISEHNRLYWYRQTLGQGPEFLTYFQNEAQLEKSRLLSDRFSAERPKGSFSTLEIQRTEQGDSAMYLCAASRSNYGYTFGSGTRLTVV.

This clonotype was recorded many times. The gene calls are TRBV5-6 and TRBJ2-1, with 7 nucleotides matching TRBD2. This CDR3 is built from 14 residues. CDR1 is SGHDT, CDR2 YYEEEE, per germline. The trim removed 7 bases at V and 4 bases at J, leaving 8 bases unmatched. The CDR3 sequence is CASLAGVGYNEQFF. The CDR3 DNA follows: TGTGCCAGCTTGGCGGGGGTCGGGTACAATGAGCAGTTCTTC.

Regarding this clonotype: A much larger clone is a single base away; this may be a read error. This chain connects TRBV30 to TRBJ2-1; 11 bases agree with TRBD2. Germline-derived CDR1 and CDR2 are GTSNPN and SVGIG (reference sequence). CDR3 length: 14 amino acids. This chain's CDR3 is CAWSPGLAANGQFF. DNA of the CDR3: TGTGCCTGGAGCCCGGGACTAGCGGCGAATGGGCAGTTCTTC.

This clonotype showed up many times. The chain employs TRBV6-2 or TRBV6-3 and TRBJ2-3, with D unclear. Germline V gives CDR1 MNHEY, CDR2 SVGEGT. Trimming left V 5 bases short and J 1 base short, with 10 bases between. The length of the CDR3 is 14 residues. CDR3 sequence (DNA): TGTGCCAGCAGTCCCGGGTATGGCACAGATACGCAGTATTTT. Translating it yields CASSPGYGTDTQYF.

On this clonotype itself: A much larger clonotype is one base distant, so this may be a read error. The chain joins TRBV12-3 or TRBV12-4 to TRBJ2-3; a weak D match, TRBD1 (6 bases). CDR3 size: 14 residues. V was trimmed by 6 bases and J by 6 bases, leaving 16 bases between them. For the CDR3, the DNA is TGTGCCAGCAGCCCAAACAGGGATGTGGATACGCAGTATTTT. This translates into CASSPNRDVDTQYF.

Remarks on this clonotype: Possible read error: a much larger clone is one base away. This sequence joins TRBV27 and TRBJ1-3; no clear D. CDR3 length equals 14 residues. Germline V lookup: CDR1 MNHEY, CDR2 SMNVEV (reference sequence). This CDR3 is CANSLMASGNTIYF. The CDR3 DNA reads TGTGCCAACAGTTTAATGGCCTCTGGAAACACCATATATTTT.

The CDR3 coding sequence is TGTGCCAGCAGCGTAGGGGTTAGGCTAGCAGGAGATACGCAGTATTTT. Amino acids: CASSVGVRLAGDTQYF. This sequence joins TRBV9 and TRBJ2-3; the D gene is possibly TRBD2 (5 bases). The CDR3 is made up of 16 amino acids. V was cut by 0 bases and J by 5 bases, with 16 bases left in between. The germline V gene has CDR1 SGDLS and CDR2 YYNGEE.

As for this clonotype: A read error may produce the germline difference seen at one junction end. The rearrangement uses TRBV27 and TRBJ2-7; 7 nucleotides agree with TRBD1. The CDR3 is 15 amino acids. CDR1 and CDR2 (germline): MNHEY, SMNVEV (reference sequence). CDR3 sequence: CASSPLTGASYGQYF. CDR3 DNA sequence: TGTGCCAGCTCCCCCCTAACAGGGGCCTCCTACGGGCAGTACTTC.

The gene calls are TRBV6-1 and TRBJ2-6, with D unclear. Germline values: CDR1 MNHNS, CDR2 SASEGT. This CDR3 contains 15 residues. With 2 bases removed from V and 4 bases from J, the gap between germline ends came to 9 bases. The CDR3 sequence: CASSELTTGANVLTF. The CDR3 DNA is TGTGCCAGCAGTGAATTGACAACAGGGGCCAACGTCCTGACTTTC.

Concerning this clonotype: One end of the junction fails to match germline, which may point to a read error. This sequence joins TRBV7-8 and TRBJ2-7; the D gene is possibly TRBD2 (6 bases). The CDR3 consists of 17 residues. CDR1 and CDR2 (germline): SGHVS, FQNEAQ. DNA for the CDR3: TGTGCCAGCAGCTCACCAACCACGGGACTTAGCTCCTACGAGCGGTACTTC. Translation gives CASSSPTTGLSSYERYF.

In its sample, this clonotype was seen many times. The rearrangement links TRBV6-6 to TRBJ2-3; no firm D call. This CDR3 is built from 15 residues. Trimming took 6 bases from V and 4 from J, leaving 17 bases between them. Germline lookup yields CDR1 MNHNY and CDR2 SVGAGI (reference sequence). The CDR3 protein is CASSDISGGADTQYF. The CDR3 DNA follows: TGTGCCAGCAGCGATATTTCAGGCGGTGCAGATACGCAGTATTTT.

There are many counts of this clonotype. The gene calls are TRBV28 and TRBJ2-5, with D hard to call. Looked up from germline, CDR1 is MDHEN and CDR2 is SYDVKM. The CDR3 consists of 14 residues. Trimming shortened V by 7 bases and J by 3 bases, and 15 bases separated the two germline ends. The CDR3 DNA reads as TGTGCCAGCAATTCGGATGGTACAGAAGAGACCCAGTACTTC. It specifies CASNSDGTEETQYF.